A selection of T cell receptor beta chains follows, all from one sample in a study of shared clonotypes between healthy human individuals. Libraries were prepared by immunoSEQ multiplex PCR; TCRdb keeps only in-frame clonotypes and omits some of them. The data show roughly 640,000 clones, with around 72% seen just once and 1.5% to 2% held by the top ten. The sequenced material came from memory CD4+ T cells sorted from blood. The source is a woman in her 30s in good health. The CDR3 runs from the conserved cysteine through the conserved F or W. The order of the fields is V gene, CDR3 length, D gene, clone size, J gene, CDR3 DNA, CDR3 protein. A D gene is named only where the DNA matches it firmly. A clone size is listed for some rows: how often the clone was seen (once, few, many), or a class if it is expanded.

TRBV6-5	14	TRBD1	few	TRBJ1-4	TGTGCCAGCAAGCCGGGACAGCAGAATGAAAAACTGTTTTTT	CASKPGQQNEKLFF
TRBV4-1	17	TRBD2	-	TRBJ2-2	TGCGCCAGCAGCCAAGATCGGGGGGGAGGAGACACCGGGGAGCTGTTTTTT	CASSQDRGGGDTGELFF
TRBV7-9	16	TRBD2	-	TRBJ2-3	TGTGCCAGCAGCTCGGGACTAGCGGGACTCACAGATACGCAGTATTTT	CASSSGLAGLTDTQYF
TRBV4-1	15	-	-	TRBJ1-2	TGCGCCAGCAGCCAAGACATTGCCCAGGGCACTGGCTACACCTTC	CASSQDIAQGTGYTF
TRBV5-6	11	-	-	TRBJ2-5	TGTGCCAGCAGCTTCAAGGAGACCCAGTACTTC	CASSFKETQYF
TRBV20-1	9	-	-	TRBJ2-1	TGCAGTGCTAGCCATGAGCAGTTCTTC	CSASHEQFF
TRBV21-1	15	-	-	TRBJ1-5	TGTGCCAGCAGCAAAGGGGCTAGGATCAGCCAGCCCCAGCATTTT	CASSKGARISQPQHF
TRBV27	15	TRBD2	-	TRBJ2-3	TGTGCCAGCAGTCCTATAGCGGGAGGCACAGATACGCAGTATTTT	CASSPIAGGTDTQYF
TRBV15	15	-	-	TRBJ2-7	TGTGCCACCAGCAGAGATAGACCGGGGTCCTACGAGCAGTACTTC	CATSRDRPGSYEQYF
TRBV2	13	-	once	TRBJ2-5	TGTGCCAGCCACTTTGGGAGTCGGGAGACCCAGTACTTC	CASHFGSRETQYF
TRBV27	15	-	-	TRBJ2-2	TGTGCCAGCAGTCTAGGCTCCAGGGTTGGCGGGGAGCTGTTTTTT	CASSLGSRVGGELFF
TRBV6-6	16	TRBD2	few	TRBJ2-4	TGTGCCAGCAGTTCAGGGACTAGCGAGGAGAAAAACATTCAGTACTTC	CASSSGTSEEKNIQYF
TRBV7-9	15	TRBD2	-	TRBJ2-1	TGTGCCAGCAGTTACCTAGCGGGAGTCTACAATGAGCAGTTCTTC	CASSYLAGVYNEQFF
TRBV5-1	17	TRBD2	-	TRBJ2-7	TGCGCCAGCAGCGGGGGGACTAGCGGGGCATTCTCCTACGAGCAGTACTTC	CASSGGTSGAFSYEQYF
TRBV4-1	17	-	-	TRBJ1-1	TGCGCCAGCAGCCCCTCACCCCGGGCCAATCCCAGCACTGAAGCTTTCTTT	CASSPSPRANPSTEAFF
TRBV10-3	14	TRBD1	many	TRBJ1-2	TGTGCCATCAGAGCGGGACAGGGACCCTATGGCTACACCTTC	CAIRAGQGPYGYTF
TRBV30	14	-	-	TRBJ2-5	TGTGCCTGGAGTAGGCGGTCCGGGCAAGAGACCCAGTACTTC	CAWSRRSGQETQYF
TRBV2	15	TRBD2	-	TRBJ2-3	TGTGCCAGCAGGAGGCGCGACGGGAGGGCAGATACGCAGTATTTT	CASRRRDGRADTQYF
TRBV2	14	-	once	TRBJ1-6	TGTGCCAGCAACCTACAGGGAGAAAGGTCACCCCTCCACTTT	CASNLQGERSPLHF
TRBV19	14	TRBD1	-	TRBJ2-3	TGTGCCAGTAGTAACACAGGGGGCACAGATACGCAGTATTTT	CASSNTGGTDTQYF
TRBV19	13	-	-	TRBJ1-1	TGTGCCAGTAGTATCAGGGGGAACACTGAAGCTTTCTTT	CASSIRGNTEAFF
TRBV19	15	-	-	TRBJ2-3	TGTGCCAGTAGTCCACCACAGGCTAGCACAGATACGCAGTATTTT	CASSPPQASTDTQYF
TRBV14	16	-	once	TRBJ1-1	TGTGCCAGCAGCCCTGCGCGAGGGGTCGAAGGAACTGAAGCTTTCTTT	CASSPARGVEGTEAFF
TRBV5-5	15	-	-	TRBJ1-2	TGTGCCAGCAGCCCGGAGGCAGGAACTAACTATGGCTACACCTTC	CASSPEAGTNYGYTF
TRBV7-9	16	-	once	TRBJ1-3	TGTGCCAGCAGCCCCCGGGTAGGGACCTCTGGAAACACCATATATTTT	CASSPRVGTSGNTIYF
TRBV7-9	15	TRBD2	many	TRBJ2-7	TGTGCCAGCAGCTTAGGCCGGGGACTACTCTACGAGCAGTACTTC	CASSLGRGLLYEQYF
TRBV6-6	14	TRBD1	-	TRBJ1-3	TGTGCCAGCAGTCAGACAGGGGGCGGAAACACCATATATTTT	CASSQTGGGNTIYF
TRBV6-1	12	-	-	TRBJ2-1	TGTGCCAGCAGTGAGGACCATAGGGTACAGTTCTTC	CASSEDHRVQFF
TRBV30	13	-	-	TRBJ1-5	TGTGCCTGGAGTGAACAGGATTACGAGCCCCAGCATTTT	CAWSEQDYEPQHF
TRBV7-2	15	-	few	TRBJ2-1	TGTGCCAGCAGCTTAGTAGCGTCGATACAAAATGAGCAGTTCTTC	CASSLVASIQNEQFF
TRBV5-1	14	-	-	TRBJ2-2	TGCGCCAGCAGTAGTCTAGCCGACACCGGGGAGCTGTTTTTT	CASSSLADTGELFF
TRBV11-2	16	-	-	TRBJ2-6	TGTGCCAGCTCAAGAGGAGGAGTGGCTGGGGCCAACGTCCTGACTTTC	CASSRGGVAGANVLTF
TRBV29-1	14	-	-	TRBJ2-5	TGCAGCGTTGACAGTGGGTCTAGAGGAGAGACCCAGTACTTC	CSVDSGSRGETQYF
TRBV7-8	15	-	-	TRBJ1-4	TGTGCCAGCAGCTTGGGAACAGGGTTAAGGGAAAAACTGTTTTTT	CASSLGTGLREKLFF
TRBV19	14	TRBD2	few	TRBJ2-1	TGTGCCAGTAGTTTTACTAGCGGCTACAATGAGCAGTTCTTC	CASSFTSGYNEQFF
TRBV19	15	-	-	TRBJ1-2	TGTGCCAGTAGTATAGGGCCAGCTCCAAACTATGGCTACACCTTC	CASSIGPAPNYGYTF
TRBV6-1	13	-	-	TRBJ1-4	TGTGCCAGCAGTGAATCGTGGGGGCAAAAACTGTTTTTT	CASSESWGQKLFF